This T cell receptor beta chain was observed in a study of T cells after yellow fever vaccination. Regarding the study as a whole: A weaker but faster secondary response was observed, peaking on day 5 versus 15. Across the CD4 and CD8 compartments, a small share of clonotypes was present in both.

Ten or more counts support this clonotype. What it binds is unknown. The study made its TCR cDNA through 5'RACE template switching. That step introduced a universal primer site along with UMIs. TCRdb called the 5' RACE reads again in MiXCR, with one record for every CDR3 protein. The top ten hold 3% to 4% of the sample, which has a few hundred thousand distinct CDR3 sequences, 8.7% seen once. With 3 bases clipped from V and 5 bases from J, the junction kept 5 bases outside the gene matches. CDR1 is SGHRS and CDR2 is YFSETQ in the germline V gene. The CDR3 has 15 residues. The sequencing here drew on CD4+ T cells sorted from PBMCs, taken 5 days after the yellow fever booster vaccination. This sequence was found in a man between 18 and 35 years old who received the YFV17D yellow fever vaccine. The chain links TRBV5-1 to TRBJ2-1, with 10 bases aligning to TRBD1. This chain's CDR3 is CASSSTGGRDNEQFF. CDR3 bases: TGCGCCAGCAGCTCGACAGGGGGCCGGGACAATGAGCAGTTCTTC.